This passage covers 30 T cell receptor beta chains from one sample sequenced in a study of blood T cells in healthy people across ages. It was with a sample-barcoded 5' primer and a J-beta primer mix that a second PCR of roughly 7 to 11 cycles was run. TCRdb reprocessed the 5' RACE reads with MiXCR, giving one entry per CDR3 protein. The repertoire holds under 1,000,000 distinct CDR3 sequences, with 35% to 50% as singletons. Material for sequencing was blood. The receptors shown here come from a man older than 75 in good health.

As to this clonotype: A read error is possible here, since a much larger clone lies one base away. The V and J genes are TRBV7-3 and TRBJ2-1; no clear D gene. The CDR3 sequence is 15 residues long. Trimming removed 1 base at V and 2 bases at J, with 9 bases between. Germline V gene sequence: CDR1 SGHTA, CDR2 FQGTGA. This CDR3 is CASSLSPSPYNEQFF. In DNA form, the CDR3 reads TGTGCCAGCAGCTTAAGCCCAAGCCCCTACAATGAGCAGTTCTTC.

This clonotype was counted only a few times. The genes are TRBV3-1 and TRBJ2-1; TRBD2 is a possible D gene (6 bases). CDR3 size: 14 residues. V lost 4 bases, J lost 7 bases, and 14 bases lay in between. The germline gives CDR1 LGHDT, CDR2 YNNKEL (reference sequence). The CDR3 here is CASSRRELENEQFF. Here the CDR3 DNA reads TGTGCCAGCAGCCGCCGGGAGCTAGAGAATGAGCAGTTCTTC.

The sample holds a few counts of this clonotype. This chain links TRBV14 with TRBJ2-2, with 8 nucleotides matching TRBD1. Germline V gives CDR1 SGHDN, CDR2 FVKESK. The V and J ends lost 6 bases and 4 bases, in that order; junction bases with no gene match: 7. This CDR3 has 15 residues. CDR3 bases: TGTGCCAGCAGGACCCAGGGGGCGCGCACCGGGGAGCTGTTTTTT. Translation: CASRTQGARTGELFF.

The V gene is TRBV2, the J gene TRBJ1-2; D is ambiguous. The V gene's germline CDR1 is SNHLY and CDR2 FYNNEI. With 5 bases removed from V and 3 bases from J, the gap between germline ends came to 13 bases. This CDR3 region has 14 residues. CDR3 DNA sequence: TGTGCCAGCAGTACAAGACAAGCGGACTATGGCTACACCTTC. As protein: CASSTRQADYGYTF.

This chain links TRBV2 with TRBJ2-5; TRBD1 matches at 12 bases. Germline V gene lookup returns CDR1 SNHLY and CDR2 FYNNEI. V lost 3 bases to trimming and J lost 0 bases; unmatched junction nucleotides: 5. The CDR3 runs 17 residues. CDR3 in DNA: TGTGCCAGCAGTGAGGGGACAGGGGGCGAGGACCAAGAGACCCAGTACTTC. Encoded protein: CASSEGTGGEDQETQYF.

The V call is TRBV7-3, the J call TRBJ2-3; perhaps TRBD2 as D (5 bases). This CDR3 has 15 residues. Deletions cut 0 bases from V and 4 bases from J, with 11 bases between. Germline V gene data show CDR1 as SGHTA and CDR2 as FQGTGA. The CDR3 here is CASSLTASKADTQYF. CDR3 nucleotides: TGTGCCAGCAGCTTAACCGCTAGCAAGGCAGATACGCAGTATTTT. The complete variable domain, with remaining parts taken from reference TRBV7-3 and TRBJ2-3, reads GAGVSQTPSNKVTEKGKYVELRCDPISGHTALYWYRQSLGQGPEFLIYFQGTGAADDSGLPNDRFFAVRPEGSVSTLKIQRTERGDSAVYLCASSLTASKADTQYFGPGTRLTVL.

V and J are TRBV15 and TRBJ1-4; 9 nucleotides agree with TRBD1. The CDR3 length is 16 residues. Germline V gene sequence: CDR1 LNHNV, CDR2 YYDKDF (reference sequence). The V and J ends lost 0 bases and 5 bases, in that order; junction bases with no gene match: 4. The CDR3 DNA sequence: TGTGCCACCAGCAGAGATGCAGGGACAGGGAATGAAAAACTGTTTTTT. This codes for CATSRDAGTGNEKLFF.

This clonotype was seen at least ten times. CDR3 DNA sequence: TGTGCCAGCAGCCAAGATCGGGGGGGCCCTGCCTACGAGCAGTACTTC. Protein product: CASSQDRGGPAYEQYF. The chain combines TRBV4-2 with TRBJ2-7; TRBD2 agrees at 8 bases. Trimming at V came to 0 bases and at J to 2 bases, leaving 6 bases not matched to a gene. This CDR3 comprises 16 residues. Germline CDR1 reads LGHNA; CDR2 reads YNFKEQ.

This chain connects TRBV5-1 to TRBJ1-1; the D is unclear. Trimming shortened V by 4 bases and J by 2 bases, and 9 bases separated the two germline ends. Germline loops: CDR1 SGHRS, CDR2 YFSETQ. The CDR3 is 13 amino acids. CDR3: CASSLQDNTEAFF. CDR3 DNA sequence: TGCGCCAGCAGCCTTCAGGATAACACTGAAGCTTTCTTT. Together with reference TRBV5-1 and TRBJ1-1, the CDR3 gives the full variable domain: KAGVTQTPRYLIKTRGQQVTLSCSPISGHRSVSWYQQTPGQGLQFLFEYFSETQRNKGNFPGRFSGRQFSNSRSEMNVSTLELGDSALYLCASSLQDNTEAFFGQGTRLTVV.

This chain links TRBV7-2 with TRBJ2-7; TRBD1 matches 10 bases. J gave up 3 bases and V 6 bases, and 8 bases lay outside the gene matches. The CDR3 extends over 15 amino acids. Germline CDR1 is SGHTA and CDR2 is FQGNSA. CDR3 nucleotides: TGTGCCAGCAGAATTCCGGGACAGGGGATCTACGAGCAGTACTTC. Amino acids: CASRIPGQGIYEQYF.

The rearrangement links TRBV12-3 or TRBV12-4 to TRBJ2-1; 12 bases line up with TRBD1. The length of the CDR3 is 17 residues. Losses at the gene ends were 3 bases for V and 8 bases for J; bases not matched to a gene: 11. This CDR3 is CASSFQFGTGGNDEQFF. CDR3 sequence (DNA): TGTGCCAGCAGTTTCCAATTCGGGACAGGGGGCAACGATGAGCAGTTCTTC.

This clonotype was seen only a few times. The chain employs TRBV6-6 and TRBJ1-5, with D unresolved. The V gene lost 0 bases and the J gene lost 0 bases, with 9 bases spanning the gap. CDR3 size: 16 residues. Germline V gene sequence: CDR1 MNHNY, CDR2 SVGAGI (reference sequence). The CDR3 protein is CASSYSRADSNQPQHF. The CDR3 DNA reads as TGTGCCAGCAGTTACTCGAGGGCCGATAGCAATCAGCCCCAGCATTTT.

The CDR3 sequence: CSARDVKRGGDNEQFF. Written as DNA, the CDR3 is TGCAGTGCTAGAGATGTCAAGCGGGGAGGGGACAATGAGCAGTTCTTC. The gene calls are TRBV20-1 and TRBJ2-1; 7 bases match TRBD2. The CDR3 is 16 amino acids. The V and J ends lost 0 bases and 5 bases, in that order; junction bases with no gene match: 10. Germline-derived CDR1 and CDR2 are DFQATT and SNEGSKA (reference sequence).

The chain has TRBV28 and TRBJ2-7, with 7 bases aligning to TRBD1. CDR1 and CDR2 (germline): MDHEN, SYDVKM. CDR3 length: 15 residues. The V gene end was trimmed by 7 bases and the J gene end by 3 bases; junction bases not matched to a gene: 12. CDR3 protein: CASTLEDRWSYEQYF. DNA for the CDR3: TGTGCCAGCACTCTCGAGGACAGGTGGAGCTACGAGCAGTACTTC.

This chain links TRBV12-5 with TRBJ1-2, with TRBD1 identical over 8 bases. This CDR3 is built from 14 residues. Trimming removed 6 bases from V and 7 bases from J; junction bases left unmatched: 10. Per the germline V gene, CDR1 is LGHNT and CDR2 is FRNRAP. CDR3 DNA: TGTGCTAGTGGGACCTCCCTGACAGGGGCTGGCTACACCTTC. It translates to CASGTSLTGAGYTF.

The chain recombines TRBV20-1 with TRBJ2-4; 16 nucleotides align to TRBD2. Per the germline V gene, CDR1 is DFQATT and CDR2 is SNEGSKA (reference sequence). Losses at the gene ends were 1 base for V and 6 bases for J; bases not matched to a gene: 3. The CDR3 loop spans 16 amino acids. For the CDR3, the DNA is TGCAGTGCTAGAGTTGGGACTAGCGGGAGGGGAAACATTCAGTACTTC. Its protein is CSARVGTSGRGNIQYF.

The chain couples TRBV25-1 to TRBJ1-1; 7 bases line up with TRBD1. The germline V gene encodes CDR1 MGHDK and CDR2 SYGVNS. Trimming cost V 3 bases and J 3 bases; bases outside gene matches: 10. The CDR3 sequence is 16 residues long. CDR3 coding DNA: TGTGCCAGCAGTGACCCGAAAGGGACAGCGGACACTGAAGCTTTCTTT. It codes for CASSDPKGTADTEAFF.

The chain has TRBV7-2 and TRBJ2-1, with 11 nucleotides matching TRBD2. CDR1 SGHTA and CDR2 FQGNSA come from the germline V gene. V shed 0 bases, J shed 3 bases, and the junction held 4 bases outside the gene matches. This CDR3 is 17 amino acids long. CDR3 sequence (DNA): TGTGCCAGCAGCTTAGCCCCTCTAGCGGGGGGCTACAATGAGCAGTTCTTC. Protein product: CASSLAPLAGGYNEQFF.

This clonotype was counted at least ten times. The rearrangement links TRBV7-2 to TRBJ2-7; no reliable D call. The CDR3 is made up of 11 amino acids. V lost 4 bases to trimming and J lost 3 bases, with 4 bases between them. Germline CDR1 and CDR2: SGHTA and FQGNSA. The CDR3 spells CASSYYYEQYF. CDR3 nucleotide sequence: TGTGCCAGCAGCTACTACTACGAGCAGTACTTC. The whole variable domain, remainder taken from reference TRBV7-2 and TRBJ2-7, is GAGVSQSPSNKVTEKGKDVELRCDPISGHTALYWYRQSLGQGLEFLIYFQGNSAPDKSGLPSDRFSAERTGGSVSTLTIQRTQQEDSAVYLCASSYYYEQYFGPGTRLTVT.

The rearrangement joins TRBV6-1 to TRBJ1-5; possible D gene TRBD1, 5 bases. Per germline, CDR1 MNHNS and CDR2 SASEGT. This CDR3 comprises 15 residues. V was cut by 3 bases and J by 1 base, with 10 bases left in between. This CDR3 reads CASSDNAGSNQPQHF. CDR3 in DNA: TGTGCCAGCAGTGATAATGCAGGGAGCAATCAGCCCCAGCATTTT.

This rearrangement joins TRBV3-1 to TRBJ2-7; no clear D gene. There are 14 residues in the CDR3. V was shortened by 1 base and J by 3 bases, with 10 bases between the two germline ends. Germline V gene lookup returns CDR1 LGHDT and CDR2 YNNKEL (reference sequence). Here the CDR3 reads CASSQARGGYEQYF. DNA of the CDR3: TGTGCCAGCAGCCAAGCCAGAGGCGGCTACGAGCAGTACTTC.

This clonotype was seen only a few times. This chain links TRBV3-1 with TRBJ1-2; D remains ambiguous. In germline, CDR1 is LGHDT, CDR2 YNNKEL (reference sequence). CDR3 length: 15 amino acids. V lost 0 bases and J lost 6, with 14 bases in between. The DNA of the CDR3 is TGTGCCAGCAGCCAAGATTGGGGAACAGAAAATGGCTACACCTTC. Amino acid sequence: CASSQDWGTENGYTF.

This clonotype was recorded only once. The chain employs TRBV20-1 and TRBJ1-5, with TRBD1 matching 9 bases. This CDR3 region has 16 residues. Losses at the gene ends were 3 bases for V and 4 bases for J; bases not matched to a gene: 10. CDR1 and CDR2 from the germline V gene are DFQATT and SNEGSKA (reference sequence). CDR3 sequence reads: CSARHRGQGMNQPQHF. The CDR3 coding sequence is TGCAGTGCTAGGCACCGTGGACAGGGGATGAATCAGCCCCAGCATTTT.

The table lists this clonotype with many counts. V usage is TRBV29-1 and J usage is TRBJ2-1; a weak D match, TRBD1 (6 bases). Trimming took 3 bases from V and 0 from J, leaving 6 bases between them. CDR3 length equals 13 residues. Germline loops: CDR1 SQVTM, CDR2 ANQGSEA. CDR3 sequence: CSVEDSSYNEQFF. The CDR3, as DNA: TGCAGCGTTGAGGACAGCTCCTACAATGAGCAGTTCTTC.

This clonotype was detected only a few times. The chain joins TRBV12-3 or TRBV12-4 to TRBJ2-7, with TRBD1 as a possible D gene (6 bases). V lost 11 bases, J lost 6 bases, and 14 bases lay in between. The CDR3 loop spans 11 amino acids. DNA for the CDR3: TGTGCCTCCAGGGGCAGGGGCGAGCAGTACTTC. Amino acids: CASRGRGEQYF.

The V call is TRBV20-1, the J call TRBJ2-3; TRBD2 aligns across 7 bases. The CDR3 totals 16 residues. After removal of 6 bases from V and 2 bases from J, the junction contained 14 bases not matched to a gene. Germline-derived CDR1 and CDR2 are DFQATT and SNEGSKA (reference sequence). This chain's CDR3 is CSAPPRLAENTDTQYF. The CDR3 region has the DNA TGCAGTGCCCCCCCACGCCTAGCGGAGAACACAGATACGCAGTATTTT.

The CDR3 is CASSLSPLAGGRNEQFF. In DNA, the CDR3 is TGCGCCAGCAGCTTATCCCCCCTAGCGGGGGGGCGTAATGAGCAGTTCTTC. The chain employs TRBV5-1 and TRBJ2-1; 12 nucleotides line up with TRBD2. The germline V gene encodes CDR1 SGHRS and CDR2 YFSETQ. Trimming removed 2 bases from V and 7 bases from J; junction bases left unmatched: 10. CDR3 size: 17 residues.

This clonotype appeared a few times. The chain couples TRBV12-3 or TRBV12-4 to TRBJ2-1; D is unresolved. V shed 2 bases and J shed 9 bases, with 14 bases lying between them. CDR3 length: 14 residues. The chain's CDR3 is CASSLLAPPGEQFF. For the CDR3, the DNA is TGTGCCAGCAGTTTACTGGCCCCCCCGGGTGAGCAGTTCTTC.

This clonotype was seen a handful of times. This chain joins TRBV28 and TRBJ1-2, with 10 nucleotides matching TRBD1. The CDR3 runs to 14 residues. The germline V gene encodes CDR1 MDHEN and CDR2 SYDVKM. Losses at the gene ends were 8 bases for V and 4 bases for J; bases not matched to a gene: 7. CDR3 sequence (DNA): TGTGCCAGCTTCACTGACAGGGGGCTCTATGGCTACACCTTC. Residues: CASFTDRGLYGYTF.

The chain links TRBV5-1 to TRBJ2-5, with 11 bases that match TRBD1. V was pared by 2 bases and J by 4 bases, with 7 bases of the junction left unmatched. The CDR3 covers 16 residues. Germline V gives CDR1 SGHRS, CDR2 YFSETQ. CDR3 DNA sequence: TGCGCCAGCAGCTTCGACGGGACAGGGGGGAGAGAGACCCAGTACTTC. It yields the protein CASSFDGTGGRETQYF.